This TCR beta chain was retrieved from a study of tumor-infiltrating lymphocytes in primary liver carcinoma. Trimming at V came to 5 bases and at J to 4 bases, leaving 9 bases not matched to a gene. This CDR3 spans 17 amino acids. The germline V gene encodes CDR1 LNHDA and CDR2 SQIVND (reference sequence). The template, 450 to 650 ng total RNA, yielded TCR beta cDNA made with a constant-region primer. A slightly modified ARM-PCR protocol with three nested multiplex PCR rounds produced these TCR beta libraries. Two initial PCR rounds of around 10 cycles each paired TRBV1-TRBV30 forward primers with a C-beta reverse primer. In TCRdb, the multiplex PCR reads were re-called with MiXCR into one record per CDR3 protein. The sample has around 330,000 distinct CDR3 sequences, around 50% seen once. Out of unsorted whole blood came the blood RNA, and germline DNA was extracted as well.

The receptor was derived from a woman between 25 and 40 years old with primary liver carcinoma and hepatitis B virus infection. The specimen sequenced was peripheral blood. The chain employs TRBV19 and TRBJ2-2, with 11 positions matching TRBD1. CDR3 amino acids: CASSPGDRGSLTGELFF. The CDR3 coding sequence is TGTGCCAGTAGTCCGGGGGACAGGGGGTCCCTCACCGGGGAGCTGTTTTTT.